This TCR beta chain appears in the sequencing data of a study of CD8 T cells in ankylosing spondylitis. The germline V gene encodes CDR1 SEHNR and CDR2 FQNEAQ (reference sequence). The CDR3 is 16 amino acids. This clonotype was recorded a few times. What it recognizes is unknown. The junction departs from the called germline gene at one end, perhaps through a read error. Study-wide results and limits: What appeared characteristic of ankylosing spondylitis blood was a TCR beta motif of under 10 highly homologous variants. Disease-linked clones proved CD8+ and comparatively uncommon in peripheral blood.

Quantitative 5'-RACE with molecular barcodes was used to make the TCR beta libraries. TCRdb ran MiXCR on the 5' RACE reads and lists one entry per CDR3 protein. The sample lists about 140,000 distinct CDR3 sequences, around 7.9% occurring once. The receptor was derived from a female donor with ankylosing spondylitis or in good health (not recorded which). This chain links TRBV7-9 with TRBJ1-1; 7 positions agree with TRBD1. The sequenced sample consisted of blood, either unsorted or a sorted T cell fraction (not recorded which). CDR3 nucleotide sequence: TGTGTCAGCTCAGATGCAGGGGGTGGGGCGGGCAGTGAAGCTTTCTTT. It specifies CVSSDAGGGAGSEAFF. The full variable domain, completed using reference TRBV7-9 and TRBJ1-1, is DTGVSQNPRHKITKRGQNVTFRCDPISEHNRLYWYRQTLGQGPEFLTYFQNEAQLEKSRLLSDRFSAERPKGSFSTLEIQRTEQGDSAMYLCVSSDAGGGAGSEAFFGQGTRLTVV.